These 28 T cell receptor beta chains were all obtained from the same sample, sequenced in a study of tumor-infiltrating lymphocytes in glioblastoma multiforme. TCRB libraries came from RNA via three nested multiplex PCR rounds. A single record per CDR3 protein comes from TCRdb applying MiXCR to the multiplex PCR reads. Here the sample spans about 11,000 distinct CDR3 sequences, roughly 70% being singletons. The specimen sequenced was brain tumor tissue. These receptors came from a male donor with glioblastoma.

The chain is built from TRBV20-1 and TRBJ2-2, with D maybe TRBD1 (6 bases). CDR3 length: 14 residues. Per the germline V gene, CDR1 is DFQATT and CDR2 is SNEGSKA (reference sequence). Trimming removed 3 bases at V and 5 bases at J, with 13 bases between. As DNA, the CDR3 is TGCAGTGCTAGTTGGGGGCGAGGGACCGGGGAGCTGTTTTTT. Translating gives CSASWGRGTGELFF.

In regard to this clonotype: Likely a read error: the CDR3 ends without its conserved phenylalanine or tryptophan. It is unclear where the CDR3 begins or ends on the DNA, so no DNA is shown, and the CDR3 is as TCRdb lists it. The V call is TRBV29-1, the J call TRBJ2-1; the table names TRBD1, a call not compared with the DNA. Including both end residues, the CDR3 is 14 amino acids long. Germline V gives CDR1 SQVTM, CDR2 ANQGSEA. The CDR3 loop reads CSAGGRQGGNEQFY.

V usage is TRBV29-1 and J usage is TRBJ2-1; TRBD2 matches 8 bases. The CDR3 extends over 17 amino acids. J lost 2 bases, V lost 1 base, and 10 bases had no gene match. Germline values: CDR1 SQVTM, CDR2 ANQGSEA. The chain's CDR3 is CSVEGQRGMGAYNEQFF. In DNA, the CDR3 is TGCAGCGTTGAAGGGCAGCGGGGGATGGGGGCCTACAATGAGCAGTTCTTC.

In the case of this clonotype: Being one base from a much bigger clone, this may be a read error. Lacking the conserved final phenylalanine or tryptophan, this CDR3 likely reflects a read error. The chain links TRBV20-1 to TRBJ2-1; no firm D call. Trimming took 2 bases from V and 0 from J, leaving 11 bases between them. Germline-derived CDR1 and CDR2 are DFQATT and SNEGSKA (reference sequence). There are 15 residues in the CDR3. Here the CDR3 reads CSARISVSSYNEQFL. CDR3 DNA sequence: TGCAGTGCTAGAATCTCGGTTAGCTCCTACAATGAGCAGTTCCTC.

The J gene is TRBJ2-7, the V gene TRBV29-1; D may correspond to TRBD1 or TRBD2 (5 bases each). CDR1 and CDR2 (germline): SQVTM, ANQGSEA. The length of the CDR3 is 15 residues. Trimming pared 4 bases from V and 7 bases from J, leaving 23 bases between. This CDR3 reads CSVAPGTGLRMEQYF. The CDR3 DNA reads TGCAGCGTTGCGCCCGGGACGGGGCTAAGAATGGAGCAGTACTTC.

In its sample, this clonotype was seen many times. The chain joins TRBV4-1 to TRBJ2-1, with 12 positions matching TRBD2. J gave up 5 bases and V 0 bases, and 11 bases lay outside the gene matches. Germline-derived CDR1 and CDR2 are MGHRA and YSYEKL. CDR3 size: 19 residues. CDR3 bases: TGCGCCAGCAGCCAAGAGGCTAGCGGGAGGGCCATTCAGGACAATGAGCAGTTCTTC. It yields the protein CASSQEASGRAIQDNEQFF.

Points on this clonotype: The junction does not match germline at one end; this may be a read error. The chain carries TRBV11-2 and TRBJ1-1, with TRBD1 identical over 8 bases. Germline loops: CDR1 SGHAT, CDR2 FQNNGV. CDR3 length: 17 residues. The CDR3: CACSLRDRGYMNTEAFF. CDR3 DNA: TGTGCCTGCAGCTTACGTGACAGGGGCTATATGAACACTGAAGCTTTCTTT.

The CDR3 loop is CASSLVASGRVEQYF. As DNA, the CDR3 is TGTGCCAGCAGCTTGGTGGCTAGCGGGAGGGTCGAGCAGTACTTC. The V gene is TRBV5-6, the J gene TRBJ2-7; 12 bases agree with TRBD2. CDR1 is SGHDT, CDR2 YYEEEE, per germline. V gave up 0 bases and J gave up 6 bases; unmatched junction bases: 4. The CDR3 consists of 15 residues. Full variable domain (missing parts from reference TRBV5-6 and TRBJ2-7): DAGVTQSPTHLIKTRGQQVTLRCSPKSGHDTVSWYQQALGQGPQFIFQYYEEEERQRGNFPDRFSGHQFPNYSSELNVNALLLGDSALYLCASSLVASGRVEQYFGPGTRLTVT.

About this clonotype: A much larger clone is a single base away; this may be a read error. This chain's CDR3 is CSADPPIGGGKLFF. The CDR3 coding sequence is TGCAGTGCGGACCCCCCCATTGGGGGGGGAAAACTGTTTTTT. V and J are TRBV20-1 and TRBJ1-4; D might be TRBD1 (5 bases). Germline V gene lookup returns CDR1 DFQATT and CDR2 SNEGSKA (reference sequence). Trimming left V 6 bases short and J 10 bases short, with 21 bases between. This CDR3 comprises 14 residues.

The rearrangement uses TRBV11-2 and TRBJ1-6; TRBD1 is a possible D gene (5 bases). Germline assignment: CDR1 SGHAT and CDR2 FQNNGV. Between the trimmed V and J ends, which lost 5 bases and 10 bases, there was a span of 18 bases. The CDR3 length is 15 residues. Here the CDR3 reads CASSPGTYRGSPLHF. In DNA form, the CDR3 reads TGTGCCAGCAGCCCGGGGACCTACAGAGGGTCACCCCTCCACTTT.

The rearrangement joins TRBV10-2 to TRBJ2-7, with D tentatively TRBD2 (6 bases). From germline, CDR1 is WSHSY and CDR2 SAAADI. CDR3 length equals 14 residues. V lost 2 bases and J lost 2, with 10 bases in between. CDR3: CASSEDRETYEQYF. CDR3 in DNA: TGCGCCAGCAGTGAGGACCGGGAGACCTACGAGCAGTACTTC.

The rearrangement joins TRBV6-5 to TRBJ1-2; D call uncertain. V lost 4 bases and J 4 bases, leaving 10 bases between the germline ends. CDR3 length: 13 residues. Germline assignment: CDR1 MNHEY and CDR2 SVGAGI. The CDR3 sequence is CASSSGFGYGYTF. The CDR3 DNA is TGTGCCAGCAGTTCTGGGTTTGGCTATGGCTACACCTTC.

This chain joins TRBV11-2 and TRBJ2-1, with D perhaps being TRBD1 or TRBD2 (6 bases each). This CDR3 has 15 residues. The germline gives CDR1 SGHAT, CDR2 FQNNGV. Trimming pared 8 bases from V and 11 bases from J, leaving 25 bases between. Here the CDR3 DNA reads TGTGCCAGCTCCCGGGGGCGGGGTGGTGGGAATAAGCAGTTCTTC. This gives the protein CASSRGRGGGNKQFF.

This clonotype was detected only a few times. The rearrangement joins TRBV6-5 to TRBJ1-1; D is ambiguous. V was trimmed by 2 bases and J by 1 base, leaving 5 bases between them. Germline V gene lookup returns CDR1 MNHEY and CDR2 SVGAGI. The CDR3 sequence is 13 residues long. The chain's CDR3 is CASSYGENTEAFF. CDR3 DNA sequence: TGTGCCAGCAGTTACGGGGAGAACACTGAAGCTTTCTTT.

By frequency in the sample, this clonotype is medium-sized. The V gene is TRBV24-1, the J gene TRBJ2-1, with D possibly matching TRBD2 (6 bases). The ends were cut back, 0 bases at V and 8 bases at J, with 13 bases in the middle. The V gene's germline CDR1 is KGHDR and CDR2 SFDVKD. CDR3 length: 15 amino acids. CDR3 nucleotide sequence: TGTGCCACCAGTGATTTGGAGGGACTCTCACATGAGCAGTTCTTC. This encodes CATSDLEGLSHEQFF.

A remark on this clonotype: At one of its ends the junction is not consistent with the germline gene, which may arise from a read error. This chain uses TRBV14 with TRBJ2-1; no definite D call. The germline V gene encodes CDR1 SGHDN and CDR2 FVKESK. There are 17 residues in the CDR3. CDR3 in amino acids: CAGSQDTRLTFFNEQFF. DNA for the CDR3: TGTGCCGGCAGCCAAGATACTCGGCTAACATTCTTTAATGAGCAGTTCTTC.

The V call is TRBV6-6, the J call TRBJ2-5; 7 bases match TRBD2. The CDR3 length is 12 residues. V shed 8 bases and J 4 bases; nucleotides not matched to a gene: 4. The germline gives CDR1 MNHNY, CDR2 SVGAGI (reference sequence). The CDR3 DNA sequence: TGTGCCAGCGGGGGAGGGATAGAGACCCAGTACTTC. It specifies CASGGGIETQYF.

This clonotype turned up a few times. The chain joins TRBV11-2 to TRBJ2-7, with 9 bases fitting TRBD2. The germline gives CDR1 SGHAT, CDR2 FQNNGV. The CDR3 covers 16 residues. V trimming: 9 bases; J trimming: 4 bases; junction bases outside the gene matches: 16. The CDR3 protein is CASSPRGSGGTYEQYF. CDR3 DNA: TGTGCCAGTAGTCCCCGGGGTAGCGGGGGAACATACGAGCAGTACTTC.

A single count supports this clonotype. The chain joins TRBV13 to TRBJ2-7, with 7 bases matching TRBD2. V lost 2 bases to trimming and J lost 9 bases; unmatched junction nucleotides: 19. Germline lookup yields CDR1 PRHDT and CDR2 FYEKMQ (reference sequence). This CDR3 has 17 amino acids. The CDR3 DNA is TGTGCCAGCAGCTTAAGTTCCCTAGGGCTAGTGGGAGGGGTGCAGTACTTC. It translates to CASSLSSLGLVGGVQYF.

Concerning this clonotype: Since no conserved phenylalanine or tryptophan closes the CDR3, a read error is the likely cause. The V gene is TRBV11-2, the J gene TRBJ2-1; no clear D gene. Germline V lookup: CDR1 SGHAT, CDR2 FQNNGV. This CDR3 is built from 16 residues. CDR3 DNA: TGCGCCAGCAGCTTAGGCCCCCCCAGCGTGCACAATGAGCAGTTCCTC. This sequence encodes CASSLGPPSVHNEQFL.

The sample holds a few counts of this clonotype. Just one base apart from a much larger clone, this may be a read error. The chain uses TRBV11-2 and TRBJ2-1; maybe TRBD1 (6 bases). This CDR3 contains 12 residues. Germline values: CDR1 SGHAT, CDR2 FQNNGV. CDR3 region: CVSLDRGNEQFF. The CDR3 DNA is TGTGTCAGCTTAGATAGGGGGAATGAGCAGTTCTTC.

Of note for this clonotype: An end of the junction differs from the germline gene, which may be a read error. V usage is TRBV11-2 and J usage is TRBJ2-1; 7 nucleotides line up with TRBD1. The CDR3 has 17 amino acids. Germline CDR1 SGHAT, CDR2 FQNNGV. This CDR3 reads CASSLPVRGLSRNEHFF. The CDR3 DNA sequence: TGTGCCAGCAGCTTACCAGTAAGGGGGCTTTCGCGCAATGAGCACTTCTTC.

This clonotype is labeled as medium-sized. The genes are TRBV5-4 and TRBJ2-6; D ambiguous. Germline CDR1 is SGHNT and CDR2 is YYREEE (reference sequence). Deletions cut 1 base from V and 4 bases from J, with 12 bases between. This CDR3 contains 16 residues. CDR3 residues: CASSLSWVNGANVLTF. CDR3 DNA: TGTGCCAGCAGCTTGAGTTGGGTGAACGGGGCCAACGTCCTGACTTTC.

Turning to this clonotype: The CDR3 ends on some other residue instead of the conserved phenylalanine or tryptophan, so this is likely a read error. No DNA is shown, since the ends of the CDR3 on it are uncertain; the CDR3 is the one TCRdb lists. This rearrangement joins TRBV29-1 to TRBJ2-5. Germline assignment: CDR1 SQVTM and CDR2 ANQGSEA. The CDR3 has 15 residues if both end residues are counted. The CDR3 spells CSVEEHRRHQETKYL.

With regard to this clonotype: An end of the junction differs from the germline gene, which may be a read error. J is TRBJ2-7 and V is TRBV6-2 or TRBV6-3; D is possibly TRBD2 (5 bases). Looked up from germline, CDR1 is MNHEY and CDR2 is SVGEGT. The CDR3 has 13 amino acids. The CDR3 DNA is TGTGCCTGCAGTTACCGGGAATACATCGAGCAGTACTTC. Amino acids: CACSYREYIEQYF.

This rearrangement joins TRBV11-3 to TRBJ2-1, with TRBD2 matching over 9 bases. Germline V gene lookup returns CDR1 SGHNT and CDR2 YENEEA. V dropped 0 bases and J dropped 4; count of bases not matched to a gene: 4. The CDR3 covers 16 residues. The DNA for the CDR3 is TGTGCCAGCAGCTTAGAGATGACTAGCGGATACAATGAGCAGTTCTTC. Translated, it gives CASSLEMTSGYNEQFF.

The chain recombines TRBV11-3 with TRBJ2-2; 10 bases are a match to TRBD1. Losses at the gene ends were 5 bases for V and 2 bases for J; bases not matched to a gene: 5. CDR1 and CDR2 (germline): SGHNT, YENEEA. The CDR3 is 16 residues long. CDR3 region: CASSARDRGNTGELFF. CDR3 coding DNA: TGTGCCAGCAGCGCGCGGGACAGGGGAAACACCGGGGAGCTGTTTTTT.

Notes on this clonotype: The junction departs from the called germline gene at one end, perhaps through a read error. The rearrangement uses TRBV6-2 or TRBV6-3 and TRBJ2-1; D assignment may be TRBD1 or TRBD2 (5 bases each). CDR1 and CDR2 (germline): MNHEY, SVGEGT. The CDR3 has 13 amino acids. CDR3 region: CASRPGGINEHFF. The DNA for the CDR3 is TGTGCCAGCAGACCTGGGGGAATCAATGAGCACTTCTTC.